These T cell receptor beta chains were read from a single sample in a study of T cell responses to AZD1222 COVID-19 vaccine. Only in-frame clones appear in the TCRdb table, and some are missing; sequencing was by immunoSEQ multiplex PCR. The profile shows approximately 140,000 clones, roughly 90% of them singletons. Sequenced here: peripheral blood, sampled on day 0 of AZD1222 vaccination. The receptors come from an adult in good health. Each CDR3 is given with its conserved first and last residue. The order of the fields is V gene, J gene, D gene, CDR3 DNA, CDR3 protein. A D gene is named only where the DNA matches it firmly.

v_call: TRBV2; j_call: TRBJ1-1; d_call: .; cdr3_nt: TGTGCCAGCAGTGAGGGAGAGTACACTGAAGCTTTCTTT; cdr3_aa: CASSEGEYTEAFF
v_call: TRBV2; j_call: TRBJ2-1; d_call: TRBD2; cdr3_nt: TGTGCCAGCCGGGACTACCCATACAATGAGCAGTTCTTC; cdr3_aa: CASRDYPYNEQFF
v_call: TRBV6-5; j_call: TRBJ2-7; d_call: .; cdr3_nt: TGTGCCAGCAGTTACTCGACATTATCGAGCTCCTACGAGCAGTACTTC; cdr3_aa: CASSYSTLSSSYEQYF
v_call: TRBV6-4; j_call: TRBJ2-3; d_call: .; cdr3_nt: TGTGCCAGCAGTGACTCCGAGGGTAATACGCAGTATTTT; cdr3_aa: CASSDSEGNTQYF
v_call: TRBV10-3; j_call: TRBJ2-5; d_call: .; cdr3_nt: TGTGCCATCAGTGAGTTCTACGGTAACCTCCAAGAGACCCAGTACTTC; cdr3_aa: CAISEFYGNLQETQYF
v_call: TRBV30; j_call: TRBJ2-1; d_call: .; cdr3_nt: TGTGCCTGGAGTGGTCTGGGGGTGCCTACGAATGAGCAGTTCTTC; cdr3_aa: CAWSGLGVPTNEQFF
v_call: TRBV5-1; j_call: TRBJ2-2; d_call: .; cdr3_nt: TGCGCCAGCAGCTTAGACCCCGGGGAGCTGTTTTTT; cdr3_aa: CASSLDPGELFF
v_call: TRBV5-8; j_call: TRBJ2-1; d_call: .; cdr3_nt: TGTGCCAGCAGCTTGTGGCACAATGAGCAGTTCTTC; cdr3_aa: CASSLWHNEQFF
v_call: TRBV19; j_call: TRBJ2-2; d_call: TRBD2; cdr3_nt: TGTGCCAGTAGGGATCTAGCGGGAGGGCTCACCGGGGAGCTGTTTTTT; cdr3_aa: CASRDLAGGLTGELFF
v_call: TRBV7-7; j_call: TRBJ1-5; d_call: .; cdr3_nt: TGTGCCAGCAGCTTAGGGCAGGATCAGCCCCAGCATTTT; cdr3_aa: CASSLGQDQPQHF
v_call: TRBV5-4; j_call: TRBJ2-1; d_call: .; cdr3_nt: TGTGCCAGCAGCCAAGGCGGGACCATGACTTACAATGAGCAGTTCTTC; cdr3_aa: CASSQGGTMTYNEQFF
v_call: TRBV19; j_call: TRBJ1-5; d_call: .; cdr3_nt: TGTGCCAGTAGTAACCAGGATCAGCCCCAGCATTTT; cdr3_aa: CASSNQDQPQHF
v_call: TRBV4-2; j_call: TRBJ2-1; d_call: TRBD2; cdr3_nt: TGTGCCAGCAGCCTTCGACTAGCGGGAGGAGGACTTACCAGTGAGCAGTTCTTC; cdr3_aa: CASSLRLAGGGLTSEQFF